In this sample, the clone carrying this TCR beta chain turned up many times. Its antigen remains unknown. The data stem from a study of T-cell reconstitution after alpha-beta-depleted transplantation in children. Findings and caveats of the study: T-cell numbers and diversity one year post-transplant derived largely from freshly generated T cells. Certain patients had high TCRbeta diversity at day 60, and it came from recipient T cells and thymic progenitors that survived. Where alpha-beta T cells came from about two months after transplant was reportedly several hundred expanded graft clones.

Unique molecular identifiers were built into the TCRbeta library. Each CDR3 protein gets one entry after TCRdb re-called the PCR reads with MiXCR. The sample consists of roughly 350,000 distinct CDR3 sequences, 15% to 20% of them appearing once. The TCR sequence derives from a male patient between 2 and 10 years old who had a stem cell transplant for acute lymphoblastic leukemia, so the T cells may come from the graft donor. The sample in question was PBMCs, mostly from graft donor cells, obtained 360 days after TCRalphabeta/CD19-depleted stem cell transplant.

The CDR3 sequence is CSATHSKKNTGELFF. The CDR3 coding sequence is TGCAGTGCTACACACTCGAAAAAGAACACCGGGGAGCTGTTTTTT. The chain uses TRBV20-1 and TRBJ2-2; D remains unclear. Trimming stripped 4 bases from V and 1 base from J, with 13 bases between. The CDR3 contains 15 residues. From germline, CDR1 is DFQATT and CDR2 SNEGSKA (reference sequence).